These 29 T cell receptor beta chains came from one sample sequenced in a study of identical twins. MiXCR was run by TCRdb on the 5' RACE reads, yielding one entry per CDR3 protein. The table has fewer than 650,000 distinct CDR3 sequences, just over 7% seen once. These data also formed part of another study, on yellow fever vaccine responses in identical twins.

The sequencing input was PBMCs. These receptors all stem from a woman between 18 and 29 years old in good health.

This clonotype was seen repeatedly, ten times or more. The V gene is TRBV20-1, the J gene TRBJ2-1; the D is unclear. Trimming cost V 2 bases and J 7 bases, with 12 bases left between them. The germline gives CDR1 DFQATT, CDR2 SNEGSKA (reference sequence). This CDR3 comprises 13 residues. Here the CDR3 reads CSARRLNENEQFF. In nucleotides, the CDR3 is TGCAGTGCTAGAAGACTGAACGAGAATGAGCAGTTCTTC.

This clonotype was recorded at least ten times. This chain uses TRBV20-1 with TRBJ2-1, with 11 bases matching TRBD2. The CDR3 has 14 residues. CDR1 and CDR2 (germline): DFQATT, SNEGSKA (reference sequence). The ends lost 4 bases at V and 2 bases at J; junction bases unmatched: 1. CDR3 sequence: CSATTSGTYNEQFF. CDR3 nucleotides: TGCAGTGCTACGACTAGCGGGACCTACAATGAGCAGTTCTTC.

This clonotype showed up just a few times. The rearrangement links TRBV12-5 to TRBJ2-1; no reliable D call. Germline V lookup: CDR1 LGHNT, CDR2 FRNRAP. The CDR3 runs to 13 residues. V was shortened by 10 bases and J by 5 bases, with 15 bases between the two germline ends. The CDR3 sequence: CATSTEFDNEQFF. The CDR3 DNA follows: TGTGCTACCTCGACGGAATTCGACAATGAGCAGTTCTTC.

This clonotype was seen more than once but under ten times. The chain has TRBV15 and TRBJ2-1; 14 bases are a match to TRBD2. CDR1 is LNHNV, CDR2 YYDKDF, per germline (reference sequence). V lost 1 base to trimming and J lost 8 bases; unmatched junction nucleotides: 1. The CDR3 has 15 residues. Here the CDR3 reads CATSRGLAGGDEQFF. The CDR3 region has the DNA TGTGCCACCAGCAGAGGACTAGCGGGGGGGGATGAGCAGTTCTTC.

The gene calls are TRBV3-1 and TRBJ2-4; D is possibly TRBD1 or TRBD2 (5 bases each). Trimming took 8 bases from V and 7 from J, leaving 21 bases between them. This CDR3 is 15 amino acids long. Germline CDR1 and CDR2: LGHDT and YNNKEL (reference sequence). CDR3 in amino acids: CASARSGPWGNIQYF. CDR3 in DNA: TGTGCCAGCGCCAGGTCGGGCCCCTGGGGGAACATTCAGTACTTC.

This clonotype was seen ten or more times. The V and J genes are TRBV4-1 and TRBJ2-1; TRBD2 agrees at 14 bases. Trimming cost V 3 bases and J 10 bases; bases outside gene matches: 5. The CDR3 has 15 amino acids. Germline CDR1 MGHRA, CDR2 YSYEKL. CDR3 residues: CASSQGLAGVGEQFF. CDR3 coding DNA: TGCGCCAGCAGCCAGGGACTAGCGGGAGTAGGCGAGCAGTTCTTC.

CDR3 in DNA: TGTGCCAGTAGTATGAATTCCCTAGGGACTGAAGCTTTCTTT. Its translation is CASSMNSLGTEAFF. V is TRBV19 and J is TRBJ1-1, with D hard to call. There are 14 residues in the CDR3. CDR1 is LNHDA and CDR2 is SQIVND in the germline V gene (reference sequence). Trimming shortened V by 3 bases and J by 5 bases, and 13 bases separated the two germline ends.

This clonotype turned up a few times. This chain joins TRBV6-1 and TRBJ2-1, with TRBD2 as a possible D gene (6 bases). The germline V gene has CDR1 MNHNS and CDR2 SASEGT. The CDR3 length is 13 residues. Trimming pared 7 bases from V and 3 bases from J, leaving 10 bases between. CDR3 nucleotides: TGTGCCAGCACCCTGGACTACTACAATGAGCAGTTCTTC. Its translation: CASTLDYYNEQFF.

The sample holds many counts of this clonotype. This chain joins TRBV29-1 and TRBJ2-7, with TRBD2 as a possible D gene (5 bases). This CDR3 spans 12 amino acids. The V gene's germline CDR1 is SQVTM and CDR2 ANQGSEA. V was clipped by 6 bases and J by 6 bases, with 15 bases between them. This CDR3 is CSVESLEFEQYF. The CDR3 nucleotides read TGCAGCGTCGAATCACTAGAGTTCGAGCAGTACTTC.

This clonotype showed up just a few times. The chain recombines TRBV6-1 with TRBJ2-3; 7 nucleotides match TRBD1. Germline trimming cut 5 bases from V and 4 bases from J; bases unmatched to any gene: 6. The CDR3 loop spans 14 amino acids. Germline V gives CDR1 MNHNS, CDR2 SASEGT. CDR3 sequence reads: CASSRDSEADTQYF. The DNA for the CDR3 is TGTGCCAGCAGTCGGGACAGCGAGGCAGATACGCAGTATTTT.

This clonotype was recorded a few times. CDR3 bases: TGTGCCAACCCAAGGCGTGCCCAGATTAACACTGAAGCTTTCTTT. Its translation is CANPRRAQINTEAFF. V and J are TRBV6-2 or TRBV6-3 and TRBJ1-1; D is unclear. V was clipped by 10 bases and J by 2 bases, with 20 bases between them. The CDR3 length is 15 residues. Germline V gene lookup returns CDR1 MNHEY and CDR2 SVGEGT.

In this sample, this clonotype turned up many times. V gene TRBV7-9 combines with J gene TRBJ2-5; 12 bases are a match to TRBD2. Trimming removed 5 bases from V and 5 bases from J; junction bases left unmatched: 6. This CDR3 region has 15 residues. Per the germline V gene, CDR1 is SEHNR and CDR2 is FQNEAQ (reference sequence). The CDR3, as DNA: TGTGCCAGCAGCCGAGGACTAGCGGGAAGGGAGACCCAGTACTTC. Its translation is CASSRGLAGRETQYF.

This clonotype was seen many times. This chain joins TRBV10-3 and TRBJ2-7; 11 bases are shared with TRBD1. Germline V gives CDR1 ENHRY, CDR2 SYGVKD. V was clipped by 0 bases and J by 2 bases; unmatched bases: 6. This CDR3 has 17 amino acids. CDR3 bases: TGTGCCATCAGTGAGTCGACTCGGGGACAGGGGGCCTACGAGCAGTACTTC. This sequence encodes CAISESTRGQGAYEQYF.

The chain couples TRBV12-3 or TRBV12-4 to TRBJ2-3; tentatively, D is TRBD2 (5 bases). This CDR3 contains 14 residues. Deletions cut 5 bases from V and 5 bases from J, with 14 bases between. The CDR3 spells CASSTARVGDTQYF. The CDR3 bases are TGTGCCAGCAGTACGGCGCGGGTTGGAGATACGCAGTATTTT.

The chain has TRBV3-1 and TRBJ2-7; 11 nucleotides agree with TRBD2. Looked up from germline, CDR1 is LGHDT and CDR2 is YNNKEL (reference sequence). V shed 4 bases, J shed 7 bases, and the junction held 3 bases outside the gene matches. The CDR3 consists of 13 residues. The CDR3: CASSPGTSGEQYV. DNA of the CDR3: TGTGCCAGCAGCCCGGGGACTAGCGGTGAGCAGTACGTC.

This clonotype was counted many times. The V and J genes are TRBV20-1 and TRBJ2-7; 9 positions agree with TRBD2. Per germline, CDR1 DFQATT and CDR2 SNEGSKA (reference sequence). CDR3 size: 15 residues. V lost 0 bases, J lost 6 bases, and 9 bases stayed unmatched. The CDR3 DNA is TGCAGTGCTAGAGAACGGGGGACTAGCTTTTCCGAGCAGTACTTC. Translating gives CSARERGTSFSEQYF.

This clonotype showed up many times. V usage is TRBV12-3 or TRBV12-4 and J usage is TRBJ2-2, with D maybe TRBD2 (5 bases). V dropped 5 bases and J dropped 8 bases, with 18 bases sitting between them. CDR3 length: 15 amino acids. DNA of the CDR3: TGTGCCAGCAGTACCCTATCGGGAAGTCCTGGGGAGCTGTTTTTT. Amino acid sequence: CASSTLSGSPGELFF.

There are a few counts of this clonotype. The gene calls are TRBV12-3 or TRBV12-4 and TRBJ1-5, with D hard to call. This CDR3 has 14 amino acids. Trimming removed 5 bases at V and 2 bases at J, with 10 bases between. The CDR3 sequence: CASSPDNGNQPQHF. CDR3 nucleotides: TGTGCCAGCAGTCCTGACAACGGCAATCAGCCCCAGCATTTT.

The rearrangement joins TRBV12-3 or TRBV12-4 to TRBJ2-1; tentatively, D is TRBD1 or TRBD2 (5 bases each). With 5 bases removed from V and 7 bases from J, the gap between germline ends came to 21 bases. The CDR3 sequence is 16 residues long. The DNA of the CDR3 is TGTGCCAGCAGTACCCGGGGCCGCCCAAGGGGAAATGAGCAGTTCTTC. Translating it yields CASSTRGRPRGNEQFF.

This clonotype has more than one count but fewer than ten. The chain recombines TRBV20-1 with TRBJ2-2; 10 bases align to TRBD1. Germline-derived CDR1 and CDR2 are DFQATT and SNEGSKA (reference sequence). Germline trimming cut 6 bases from V and 4 bases from J; bases unmatched to any gene: 11. The CDR3 is 16 amino acids. The CDR3 reads CSAPRVGTGATGELFF. In DNA form, the CDR3 reads TGCAGTGCCCCTAGGGTTGGGACAGGGGCCACCGGGGAGCTGTTTTTT.

This clonotype appeared many times. This chain uses TRBV7-9 with TRBJ1-2; a weak D match, TRBD1 (6 bases). Trimming took off 5 bases at V and 5 bases at J, with 9 bases between the two ends. CDR3 length: 12 amino acids. Germline V gene lookup returns CDR1 SEHNR and CDR2 FQNEAQ (reference sequence). The CDR3 DNA is TGTGCCAGCAGCGTAGGGGGATATGGCTACACCTTC. As protein: CASSVGGYGYTF.

At least ten counts were recorded for this clonotype. The J gene is TRBJ1-4, the V gene TRBV15; TRBD1 is a possible D gene (5 bases). The CDR3 is 14 residues long. Germline V lookup: CDR1 LNHNV, CDR2 YYDKDF (reference sequence). V dropped 6 bases and J dropped 7 bases, with 15 bases sitting between them. The CDR3 DNA sequence: TGTGCCACCAGGGCGGGGACCGGACCTGAAAAACTGTTTTTT. Residues: CATRAGTGPEKLFF.

This clonotype came up a few times. The gene calls are TRBV7-3 and TRBJ2-3; 9 bases are shared with TRBD2. The ends lost 2 bases at V and 4 bases at J; junction bases unmatched: 4. Germline V gene sequence: CDR1 SGHTA, CDR2 FQGTGA. CDR3 length: 15 amino acids. The CDR3 sequence: CASSLRAGGPDTQYF. CDR3 coding DNA: TGTGCCAGCAGCTTACGGGCGGGAGGGCCAGATACGCAGTATTTT.

This clonotype was seen a few times. This sequence joins TRBV10-2 and TRBJ1-2; D uncertain. This CDR3 has 12 residues. Germline V CDR1 and CDR2: WSHSY, SAAADI. V was pared by 2 bases and J by 6 bases, with 7 bases between. The CDR3 protein is CASSEGSDGYTF. The CDR3 DNA reads TGCGCCAGCAGTGAGGGATCGGATGGCTACACCTTC.

This clonotype was recorded at least ten times. The genes are TRBV10-3 and TRBJ2-2; 9 nucleotides agree with TRBD2. CDR1 and CDR2 (germline): ENHRY, SYGVKD. This CDR3 region has 15 residues. V lost 6 bases and J lost 0; bases outside the gene matches: 2. CDR3 DNA: TGTGCCATCAGGGCTAGCGGGACGAACACCGGGGAGCTGTTTTTT. It translates to CAIRASGTNTGELFF.

This chain links TRBV7-8 with TRBJ1-1; no reliable D call. Trimming removed 6 bases at V and 0 bases at J, with 11 bases between. The length of the CDR3 is 14 residues. Germline V gene sequence: CDR1 SGHVS, CDR2 FQNEAQ. In DNA, the CDR3 is TGTGCCAGCAGGGGAGGAGGTTTGAACACTGAAGCTTTCTTT. This sequence encodes CASRGGGLNTEAFF.

The chain combines TRBV12-3 or TRBV12-4 with TRBJ1-1, with D possibly being TRBD1 (5 bases). CDR3 length equals 15 residues. Trimming pared 6 bases from V and 5 bases from J, leaving 19 bases between. Written as DNA, the CDR3 is TGTGCCAGCAGAGAGAGGGGAGCACAAAGGACTGAAGCTTTCTTT. Protein: CASRERGAQRTEAFF.

This clonotype came up a few times. The chain couples TRBV10-3 to TRBJ2-1; tentative D call: TRBD1 (5 bases). This CDR3 spans 16 amino acids. The V gene lost 0 bases and the J gene lost 2 bases, with 11 bases spanning the gap. Germline V gene sequence: CDR1 ENHRY, CDR2 SYGVKD. The CDR3 nucleotides read TGTGCCATCAGTGAGTCGAACCAGGGTGCCTACAATGAGCAGTTCTTC. Translating gives CAISESNQGAYNEQFF.

This clonotype was seen more than once but under ten times. The chain carries TRBV7-8 and TRBJ2-7; possibly TRBD1 or TRBD2 for D (5 bases each). Germline-derived CDR1 and CDR2 are SGHVS and FQNEAQ. Trimming removed 3 bases at V and 2 bases at J, with 8 bases between. The CDR3 contains 13 residues. CDR3 region: CASSFSGPYEQYV. Written as DNA, the CDR3 is TGTGCCAGCAGCTTTTCGGGGCCCTACGAGCAGTACGTC.